Presented here are 7 T cell receptor beta chains from one specimen sequenced in a study of spatial heterogeneity in lung cancer. Time point indicated: sample taken at primary tumor resection. Tumor, nontumor lung or frozen PBMC supplied whole RNA that was sequenced unsorted. TCRdb reprocessed the 5' RACE reads with MiXCR, giving one entry per CDR3 protein. Of approximately 24,000 distinct CDR3 sequences listed, about 4.7% were seen once; the top ten hold more than 4.5%. The specimen was PBMCs, collected at surgery. These receptor sequences come from a male donor with early-stage non-small cell lung cancer.

This clonotype was recorded at least ten times. The chain joins TRBV4-1 to TRBJ2-7; 7 nucleotides align to TRBD2. The germline V gene encodes CDR1 MGHRA and CDR2 YSYEKL. With 0 bases clipped from V and 4 bases from J, the junction kept 12 bases outside the gene matches. The length of the CDR3 is 17 residues. Here the CDR3 reads CASSQDLFGGRRYEQYF. CDR3 DNA: TGCGCCAGCAGCCAAGATCTTTTTGGCGGGAGACGGTACGAGCAGTACTTC.

This clonotype has ten or more counts. This sequence joins TRBV12-3 or TRBV12-4 and TRBJ2-7; 7 positions match TRBD2. Trimming removed 4 bases from V and 5 bases from J; junction bases left unmatched: 11. The CDR3 loop spans 15 amino acids. The CDR3 here is CASSYRGGRRNEQYF. In DNA, the CDR3 is TGTGCCAGCAGTTATCGGGGAGGGCGAAGGAACGAGCAGTACTTC.

The rearrangement uses TRBV30 and TRBJ2-4, with TRBD1 identical over 9 bases. This CDR3 region has 12 residues. Germline trimming cut 5 bases from V and 6 bases from J; bases unmatched to any gene: 2. CDR1 and CDR2 (germline): GTSNPN, SVGIG (reference sequence). CDR3 protein: CAWGTGRNIQYF. The CDR3, as DNA: TGTGCCTGGGGGACAGGGAGAAACATTCAGTACTTC.

This clonotype has a count of ten or more. This chain connects TRBV28 to TRBJ1-2, with TRBD1 matching over 7 bases. V shed 4 bases, J shed 8 bases, and the junction held 10 bases outside the gene matches. The CDR3 is 14 residues long. Germline V gene sequence: CDR1 MDHEN, CDR2 SYDVKM. The CDR3 DNA reads TGTGCCAGCAGTTCTGGGGACAGAAGGGGCGGCTACACCTTC. Its protein product is CASSSGDRRGGYTF.

This clonotype occurred a few times. This rearrangement joins TRBV30 to TRBJ2-1, with D possibly being TRBD1 (6 bases). The germline V and J ends were trimmed by 4 bases and 8 bases, with 18 bases remaining between them. The CDR3 contains 14 residues. CDR1 is GTSNPN and CDR2 is SVGIG in the germline V gene (reference sequence). The DNA for the CDR3 is TGTGCCTGGACCCAGGGGCAGGGTCGGGATGAGCAGTTCTTC. Residues: CAWTQGQGRDEQFF.

The table lists this clonotype with many counts. The chain joins TRBV7-3 to TRBJ2-7; maybe TRBD1 (5 bases). The V gene lost 5 bases and the J gene lost 3 bases, with 17 bases spanning the gap. From germline, CDR1 is SGHTA and CDR2 FQGTGA. There are 15 residues in the CDR3. The CDR3, as DNA: TGTGCCAGCAGCCCGCAAGGGGCGTCGGTCTACGAGCAGTACTTC. Its translation is CASSPQGASVYEQYF.

This clonotype was seen repeatedly, ten times or more. V usage is TRBV7-2 and J usage is TRBJ2-3, with D perhaps being TRBD1 or TRBD2 (7 bases each). V was trimmed by 3 bases and J by 4 bases, leaving 14 bases between them. This CDR3 contains 15 residues. Germline CDR1 SGHTA, CDR2 FQGNSA. DNA for the CDR3: TGTGCCAGCAGCTTTGCAGGGGGGAGGGCAGATACGCAGTATTTT. Translated: CASSFAGGRADTQYF.